This TCR beta chain was observed in a study of CD8+CD57+ T cells in acquired aplastic anemia. Notes on this clonotype: Antigen unknown.

Study-wide points: No significant patient-versus-control difference appeared in CD8+ Simpson's diversity.

Trimming shortened V by 8 bases and J by 4 bases, and 15 bases separated the two germline ends. The CDR3 totals 14 residues. Germline lookup yields CDR1 MNHEY and CDR2 SMNVEV (reference sequence). The template for TCR beta VDJ and CDR3 sequence profiling was genomic DNA. TCRdb re-analysed the reads in MiXCR, keeping a single row per CDR3 protein. The sample shows 180,000 or so distinct CDR3 sequences, 40% to 50% of them seen only once. The chain has TRBV27 and TRBJ2-1; D may be TRBD2 (5 bases). The source of this sequence is a human donor in good health. The specimen was sorted CD4+, CD8+, or CD8+CD57+ T cells (not recorded which) from PBMCs. CDR3 nucleotide sequence: TGTGCCAGCGGCCGACGGGAACTATACAATGAGCAGTTCTTC. Its protein is CASGRRELYNEQFF.